These 30 T cell receptor beta chains were sequenced from one sample in a study of blood T cells in healthy people across ages. A J-beta primer mix and a sample-barcoded 5' primer were used in a second PCR of about 6 to 12 cycles. TCRdb independently ran MiXCR on the 5' RACE reads; one entry per CDR3 protein. Of about 1.5 million distinct CDR3 sequences in the sample, 42% were seen once. Specimen: blood. The source is a woman under 30 in good health.

This clonotype was detected a few times. This chain joins TRBV6-2 or TRBV6-3 and TRBJ2-2, with 14 bases matching TRBD2. CDR1 and CDR2 (germline): MNHEY, SVGEGT. This CDR3 is 16 amino acids long. V shed 5 bases and J 6 bases; nucleotides not matched to a gene: 5. The CDR3, as DNA: TGTGCCAGCAGTGATCGGACTAGCGGGGGGCCCGGGGAGCTGTTTTTT. Amino acid sequence: CASSDRTSGGPGELFF.

The V gene is TRBV7-9, the J gene TRBJ2-3; 8 nucleotides agree with TRBD2. Trimming took 5 bases from V and 3 from J; bases not matched to a gene: 10. The CDR3 is 16 amino acids. Germline V CDR1 and CDR2: SEHNR, FQNEAQ (reference sequence). The CDR3 reads CASSHPTGGRTDTQYF. DNA of the CDR3: TGTGCCAGCAGCCACCCTACGGGGGGGAGGACAGATACGCAGTATTTT. The full variable domain, in which reference TRBV7-9 and TRBJ2-3 provide the parts outside the CDR3, is DTGVSQNPRHKITKRGQNVTFRCDPISEHNRLYWYRQTLGQGPEFLTYFQNEAQLEKSRLLSDRFSAERPKGSFSTLEIQRTEQGDSAMYLCASSHPTGGRTDTQYFGPGTRLTVL.

The J gene is TRBJ2-7, the V gene TRBV6-1, with D possibly being TRBD1 or TRBD2 (5 bases each). V lost 3 bases and J lost 1, with 19 bases in between. Germline loops: CDR1 MNHNS, CDR2 SASEGT. The CDR3 contains 17 residues. The DNA of the CDR3 is TGTGCCAGCAGTGAGTCGGTCCCTTGGGACGCTTCCTACGAGCAGTACTTC. Encoded protein: CASSESVPWDASYEQYF.

This clonotype was seen a single time. This may stem from a read error, because a much larger clone lies one nucleotide away. This chain uses TRBV6-6 with TRBJ2-5, with D tentatively TRBD2 (6 bases). CDR1 is MNHNY and CDR2 is SVGAGI in the germline V gene (reference sequence). This CDR3 has 14 residues. V lost 2 bases, J lost 11 bases, and 18 bases lay in between. The CDR3 DNA sequence: TGTGCCAGCAGTTACCGAAGCGGGCCCAATGAGCAGTACTTC. Protein: CASSYRSGPNEQYF.

This clonotype was observed a handful of times. J is TRBJ2-7 and V is TRBV19, with 12 bases fitting TRBD2. The CDR3 contains 16 residues. The germline CDR1 and CDR2 sequences are LNHDA and SQIVND (reference sequence). V was pared by 6 bases and J by 2 bases, with 8 bases of the junction left unmatched. The CDR3 sequence: CASSWTSGEPTYEQYF. Here the CDR3 DNA reads TGTGCCAGTAGCTGGACTAGCGGGGAACCAACCTACGAGCAGTACTTC.

This clonotype turned up a few times. The chain has TRBV7-9 and TRBJ2-5, with no clear D. CDR1 SEHNR and CDR2 FQNEAQ come from the germline V gene (reference sequence). V lost 3 bases, J lost 2 bases, and 13 bases lay in between. The CDR3 is 15 amino acids. The CDR3 DNA is TGTGCCAGCAGCTTCTCCGACCTAGAACAAGAGACCCAGTACTTC. Encoded protein: CASSFSDLEQETQYF.

Many counts were recorded for this clonotype. The chain links TRBV29-1 to TRBJ2-3; D remains ambiguous. The germline V and J ends were trimmed by 4 bases and 2 bases, with 16 bases remaining between them. CDR3 size: 15 residues. Germline CDR1 reads SQVTM; CDR2 reads ANQGSEA. This chain's CDR3 is CSVVPAATSTDTQYF. CDR3 bases: TGCAGCGTTGTTCCCGCAGCAACCTCCACAGATACGCAGTATTTT.

The chain is built from TRBV4-2 and TRBJ2-7, with D maybe TRBD1 (6 bases). V shed 0 bases and J shed 3 bases, with 9 bases lying between them. The germline gives CDR1 LGHNA, CDR2 YNFKEQ. The CDR3 has 14 residues. The CDR3, as DNA: TGTGCCAGCAGCCAAGAGCGGACAGACTACGAGCAGTACTTC. This encodes CASSQERTDYEQYF.

V is TRBV11-2 and J is TRBJ1-1, with D uncertain. This CDR3 spans 14 amino acids. Germline V CDR1 and CDR2: SGHAT, FQNNGV. Trimming stripped 5 bases from V and 4 bases from J, with 14 bases between. CDR3 bases: TGTGCCAGCAGCCCTGGTCCGGTCACCACTGAAGCTTTCTTT. It translates to CASSPGPVTTEAFF. The full variable domain, with the rest looked up from reference TRBV11-2 and TRBJ1-1, is EAGVAQSPRYKIIEKRQSVAFWCNPISGHATLYWYQQILGQGPKLLIQFQNNGVVDDSQLPKDRFSAERLKGVDSTLKIQPAKLEDSAVYLCASSPGPVTTEAFFGQGTRLTVV.

J is TRBJ1-2 and V is TRBV7-9; no clear D gene. With 5 bases removed from V and 4 bases from J, the gap between germline ends came to 20 bases. CDR3 length: 16 amino acids. Germline CDR1 is SEHNR and CDR2 is FQNEAQ (reference sequence). As DNA, the CDR3 is TGTGCCAGCAGCCCCATCGCCCTGGTCTCTCCCTATGGCTACACCTTC. It encodes CASSPIALVSPYGYTF.

The gene calls are TRBV6-5 and TRBJ2-5, with 8 bases identical to TRBD2. V dropped 0 bases and J dropped 1; count of bases not matched to a gene: 4. This CDR3 region has 16 residues. The germline gives CDR1 MNHEY, CDR2 SVGAGI. In DNA, the CDR3 is TGTGCCAGCAGTTACTCCCGGGGGGGAACCCAAGAGACCCAGTACTTC. The encoded protein is CASSYSRGGTQETQYF.

The rearrangement joins TRBV6-2 or TRBV6-3 to TRBJ2-1, with 8 positions matching TRBD2. CDR3 length: 15 amino acids. Looked up from germline, CDR1 is MNHEY and CDR2 is SVGEGT. The V and J ends lost 3 bases and 9 bases, in that order; junction bases with no gene match: 10. CDR3 sequence reads: CASSYTGGALSEQFF. For the CDR3, the DNA is TGTGCCAGCAGTTATACGGGGGGGGCCCTTAGTGAGCAGTTCTTC.

The V gene is TRBV7-2, the J gene TRBJ1-2, with TRBD1 identical over 7 bases. Germline V gives CDR1 SGHTA, CDR2 FQGNSA. The CDR3 loop spans 16 amino acids. Unmatched junction bases numbered 9, after V lost 0 bases and J lost 5 bases. CDR3 region: CASSLAPAGGSYGYTF. Written as DNA, the CDR3 is TGTGCCAGCAGCTTAGCGCCGGCAGGGGGTTCGTATGGCTACACCTTC.

J is TRBJ2-4 and V is TRBV6-1, with 10 bases fitting TRBD2. The V gene end was trimmed by 6 bases and the J gene end by 2 bases; junction bases not matched to a gene: 13. Germline CDR1 is MNHNS and CDR2 is SASEGT. CDR3 length equals 18 residues. The CDR3 is CASRSTSGPPDTKNIQYF. CDR3 sequence (DNA): TGTGCCAGCAGGTCGACTAGCGGGCCTCCGGACACCAAAAACATTCAGTACTTC.

The V and J genes are TRBV10-3 and TRBJ1-1; maybe TRBD1 (6 bases). Between the trimmed V and J ends, which lost 8 bases and 5 bases, there was a span of 15 bases. The CDR3 runs to 13 residues. The germline gives CDR1 ENHRY, CDR2 SYGVKD. CDR3 DNA: TGTGCCATCGGGGGGGCGGGGATGACTGAAGCTTTCTTT. It codes for CAIGGAGMTEAFF.

The chain employs TRBV14 and TRBJ1-1; D call uncertain. This CDR3 contains 15 residues. V shed 2 bases and J shed 2 bases, with 12 bases lying between them. Germline-derived CDR1 and CDR2 are SGHDN and FVKESK. The CDR3 region has the DNA TGTGCCAGCAGCCAACACTGGGCAGACAACACTGAAGCTTTCTTT. Its translation is CASSQHWADNTEAFF.

This clonotype showed up just once. V usage is TRBV7-8 and J usage is TRBJ2-4; tentatively, D is TRBD2 (6 bases). From germline, CDR1 is SGHVS and CDR2 FQNEAQ. Trimming removed 3 bases at V and 13 bases at J, with 22 bases between. CDR3 length: 15 residues. The CDR3 sequence is CASSFRDFPLGEQYF. The CDR3 nucleotides are TGTGCCAGCAGCTTCCGGGACTTCCCCTTGGGGGAGCAGTACTTC.

The chain is built from TRBV5-6 and TRBJ2-1; 10 bases are a match to TRBD2. The CDR3 is 14 amino acids. Trimming at V came to 4 bases and at J to 13 bases, leaving 11 bases not matched to a gene. The germline V gene encodes CDR1 SGHDT and CDR2 YYEEEE. The CDR3 loop reads CASSVNLAGAFQFF. Written as DNA, the CDR3 is TGTGCCAGCAGCGTAAACCTAGCGGGGGCCTTTCAGTTCTTC.

The chain links TRBV5-4 to TRBJ2-3; D call uncertain. V was cut by 4 bases and J by 0 bases, with 15 bases left in between. Germline V gene lookup returns CDR1 SGHNT and CDR2 YYREEE (reference sequence). The CDR3 has 16 residues. The CDR3 sequence is CASSPQVQPSTDTQYF. CDR3 coding DNA: TGTGCCAGCAGCCCCCAGGTACAGCCTAGCACAGATACGCAGTATTTT.

This CDR3 reads CASSLWRDTEAFF. The CDR3 bases are TGTGCCAGCAGCTTGTGGCGGGACACTGAAGCTTTCTTT. The chain is built from TRBV7-2 and TRBJ1-1; D remains unclear. V was cut by 3 bases and J by 3 bases, with 8 bases left in between. Germline CDR1 and CDR2: SGHTA and FQGNSA. The CDR3 consists of 13 residues.

This clonotype was counted many times. The chain combines TRBV20-1 with TRBJ2-1; D is perhaps TRBD2 (6 bases). The CDR3 totals 16 residues. The V and J ends lost 3 bases and 3 bases respectively, with 18 bases between them. The germline CDR1 and CDR2 sequences are DFQATT and SNEGSKA (reference sequence). CDR3 residues: CSASGRVGGLYNEQFF. In nucleotides, the CDR3 is TGCAGTGCTAGTGGAAGGGTGGGAGGACTCTACAATGAGCAGTTCTTC.

The chain recombines TRBV5-1 with TRBJ1-2; D is uncertain. The CDR3 contains 17 residues. Trimming pared 3 bases from V and 4 bases from J, leaving 22 bases between. Germline CDR1 reads SGHRS; CDR2 reads YFSETQ. This chain's CDR3 is CASSSAEGGGGPYGYTF. CDR3 sequence (DNA): TGCGCCAGCAGCTCCGCCGAGGGAGGAGGAGGGCCCTATGGCTACACCTTC. Supplemented by reference TRBV5-1 and TRBJ1-2, the full variable domain reads KAGVTQTPRYLIKTRGQQVTLSCSPISGHRSVSWYQQTPGQGLQFLFEYFSETQRNKGNFPGRFSGRQFSNSRSEMNVSTLELGDSALYLCASSSAEGGGGPYGYTFGSGTRLTVV.

This chain connects TRBV24-1 to TRBJ1-5; TRBD1 matches 7 bases. Looked up from germline, CDR1 is KGHDR and CDR2 is SFDVKD. The CDR3 is 18 residues long. The V segment lost 6 bases and the J segment 0 bases; nucleotides outside the gene matches: 13. The CDR3 DNA is TGTGCCACCAGTCCCGGGACAGAGCAACCATATAGCAATCAGCCCCAGCATTTT. Protein: CATSPGTEQPYSNQPQHF.

V gene TRBV14 combines with J gene TRBJ2-7; D remains unclear. Germline-derived CDR1 and CDR2 are SGHDN and FVKESK. The ends were cut back, 0 bases at V and 1 base at J, with 13 bases in the middle. The CDR3 totals 16 residues. The CDR3 nucleotides are TGTGCCAGCAGCCAAGAGGGGTGGGCCAGTTCCTACGAGCAGTACTTC. Amino acid sequence: CASSQEGWASSYEQYF.

The chain has TRBV12-3 or TRBV12-4 and TRBJ2-5; D remains ambiguous. The assigned J gene may be wrong: the sequence end matches TRBJ2-7 better. The CDR3 loop spans 12 amino acids. In DNA form, the CDR3 reads TGTGCCAGCAGTTGGATGGCCAACGAGCAGTACTTC. This translates into CASSWMANEQYF.

This clonotype was observed once. J is TRBJ2-1 and V is TRBV4-1; 10 bases fit TRBD2. The J call may not be correct, given that the DNA end is closer to TRBJ2-7. There are 16 residues in the CDR3. The V gene's germline CDR1 is MGHRA and CDR2 YSYEKL. The DNA of the CDR3 is TGCGCCAGCAGCCACGAGATAGCGGGGGGCTACAATGAGCAGTACTTC. This sequence encodes CASSHEIAGGYNEQYF.

This clonotype was seen a handful of times. V gene TRBV4-1 combines with J gene TRBJ2-7; tentatively, D is TRBD2 (6 bases). This CDR3 is built from 18 residues. V lost 3 bases and J lost 0, with 21 bases in between. The germline CDR1 and CDR2 sequences are MGHRA and YSYEKL. The CDR3 loop is CASSQRNLAGPFSYEQYF. DNA for the CDR3: TGCGCCAGCAGCCAGCGTAACCTCGCGGGACCGTTCTCCTACGAGCAGTACTTC.

This clonotype was counted a few times. The V and J genes are TRBV6-5 and TRBJ2-4; 9 bases fit TRBD2. The germline V gene encodes CDR1 MNHEY and CDR2 SVGAGI. The trim removed 0 bases at V and 1 base at J, leaving 10 bases unmatched. The CDR3 runs to 19 residues. The CDR3 nucleotides are TGTGCCAGCAGTTACTCGTCCGTCGGGGCGGGGGGGGCCAAAAACATTCAGTACTTC. Protein product: CASSYSSVGAGGAKNIQYF.

This clonotype was seen a handful of times. The chain employs TRBV25-1 and TRBJ1-6, with D uncertain. Germline CDR1 MGHDK, CDR2 SYGVNS. The CDR3 has 15 amino acids. V was trimmed by 6 bases and J by 6 bases, leaving 15 bases between them. In DNA form, the CDR3 reads TGTGCCAGCAGGGATGATCAGTTCTTTAATTCACCCCTCCACTTT. Translating it yields CASRDDQFFNSPLHF.

In its sample, this clonotype was seen a few times. This sequence joins TRBV5-1 and TRBJ2-3, with D hard to call. The CDR3 extends over 12 amino acids. CDR1 and CDR2 (germline): SGHRS, YFSETQ. V was pared by 4 bases and J by 7 bases, with 10 bases between. This CDR3 is CASSPELNTQYF. The CDR3 nucleotides read TGCGCCAGCAGCCCGGAGCTAAATACGCAGTATTTT.